This TCR beta chain was found in a study of CD8 T cells in Susac syndrome. About 0.5 to 1 ug RNA was reverse transcribed with random hexamers. TCR beta CDR3 was amplified by immunoSEQ covering 54 Vbeta and 13 Jbeta. TCRdb re-analysed the immunoSEQ multiplex PCR reads in MiXCR, keeping a single row per CDR3 protein. The sample contains over 150,000 distinct CDR3 sequences, about 95% of which appear only once. The germline gives CDR1 MNHEY, CDR2 SVGEGT. Trimming took 3 bases from V and 3 from J, leaving 3 bases between them. The CDR3 is 11 residues long. Through negative isolation, CD4+ and CD8+ T cells were obtained, while TEMRA cells were enriched using FACS.

The genes are TRBV6-2 or TRBV6-3 and TRBJ2-7; D is undetermined. The sequenced material came from CD4+ T cells from PBMCs. The sequence was obtained from a human donor with Susac syndrome. The CDR3 DNA is TGTGCCAGCAGTTATGACTACGAGCAGTACTTC. Translation: CASSYDYEQYF.